These 32 T cell receptor beta chains were all obtained from the same sample, sequenced in a study of response to subunit inactivated influenza vaccine. TCRdb analysed the RT-PCR reads with MiXCR anew, one entry per CDR3 protein. The profile shows 610,000 or so distinct CDR3 sequences, about 15% of them singletons. The sample consisted of PBMCs from blood, taken approximately 12 days after vaccination. Every receptor here comes from a man in his fifties who received an inactivated influenza vaccine.

This clonotype was seen more than once but under ten times. V is TRBV5-1 and J is TRBJ2-7, with 7 bases lining up with TRBD2. The CDR3 covers 15 residues. Germline CDR1 SGHRS, CDR2 YFSETQ. V dropped 4 bases and J dropped 2; count of bases not matched to a gene: 9. The CDR3 spells CASSPQRGLAYEQYF. The CDR3 DNA sequence: TGCGCCAGCAGCCCCCAGCGGGGCCTAGCCTACGAGCAGTACTTC.

The chain employs TRBV28 and TRBJ2-3; 8 bases fit TRBD1. Germline trimming cut 2 bases from V and 4 bases from J; bases unmatched to any gene: 5. CDR3 length: 15 residues. CDR1 and CDR2 from the germline V gene are MDHEN and SYDVKM. The CDR3 region is CASSLRGQGSDTQYF. The CDR3 DNA sequence: TGTGCCAGCAGTTTAAGAGGACAGGGTTCAGATACGCAGTATTTT.

The V and J genes are TRBV6-5 and TRBJ2-1; TRBD1 agrees at 10 bases. Trimming at V came to 1 base and at J to 4 bases, leaving 4 bases not matched to a gene. Per the germline V gene, CDR1 is MNHEY and CDR2 is SVGAGI. The CDR3 loop spans 16 amino acids. The CDR3 spells CASSYFGTGAYNEQFF. The DNA of the CDR3 is TGTGCCAGCAGTTACTTCGGGACAGGGGCTTACAATGAGCAGTTCTTC.

The sample holds one count of this clonotype. The CDR3 here is CATHAGLASETQYF. As DNA, the CDR3 is TGTGCCACGCATGCGGGACTAGCGTCCGAGACCCAGTACTTC. The genes are TRBV10-3 and TRBJ2-5, with 10 bases aligning to TRBD2. Germline CDR1 reads ENHRY; CDR2 reads SYGVKD. J gave up 5 bases and V 10 bases, and 10 bases lay outside the gene matches. CDR3 length equals 14 residues.

The chain joins TRBV4-1 to TRBJ2-7, with D maybe TRBD2 (5 bases). Germline CDR1 and CDR2: MGHRA and YSYEKL. Trimming pared 0 bases from V and 6 bases from J, leaving 18 bases between. The CDR3 covers 16 residues. The CDR3 is CASSQDSLGGFSEQYF. CDR3 DNA: TGCGCCAGCAGCCAAGATTCCCTTGGAGGTTTTTCCGAGCAGTACTTC.

This clonotype was counted only a few times. The genes are TRBV20-1 and TRBJ2-1; D gene ambiguous. V was cut by 5 bases and J by 0 bases, with 17 bases left in between. There are 16 residues in the CDR3. The germline gives CDR1 DFQATT, CDR2 SNEGSKA (reference sequence). The CDR3: CSAQSYTLSSYNEQFF. The CDR3 DNA reads TGCAGTGCTCAATCCTATACGTTAAGCTCCTACAATGAGCAGTTCTTC.

The table lists this clonotype with a few counts. The rearrangement joins TRBV20-1 to TRBJ1-1, with D possibly being TRBD1 (5 bases). The V gene's germline CDR1 is DFQATT and CDR2 SNEGSKA (reference sequence). V was pared by 0 bases and J by 5 bases, with 22 bases between. The CDR3 is made up of 17 amino acids. Written as DNA, the CDR3 is TGCAGTGCTAGAGATGATCTGAGAAAGGGGCCCGAAACTGAAGCTTTCTTT. Amino acids: CSARDDLRKGPETEAFF.

This clonotype was seen more than once but under ten times. V and J are TRBV5-1 and TRBJ1-1; 9 nucleotides match TRBD1. The CDR3 totals 11 residues. Germline loops: CDR1 SGHRS, CDR2 YFSETQ. Trimming cost V 6 bases and J 11 bases; bases outside gene matches: 5. The CDR3 protein is CASTRGQGAFF. CDR3 DNA: TGCGCCAGCACCCGAGGACAGGGGGCTTTCTTT.

This clonotype was detected a few times. V is TRBV7-3 and J is TRBJ2-1; no firm D call. This CDR3 has 10 amino acids. Germline loops: CDR1 SGHTA, CDR2 FQGTGA. Trimming removed 7 bases from V and 2 bases from J, with 0 bases in between. This CDR3 reads CASTYNEQFF. In DNA, the CDR3 is TGTGCCAGCACCTACAATGAGCAGTTCTTC.

This clonotype occurred a few times. The rearrangement links TRBV7-8 to TRBJ2-7; D not certain. The CDR3 has 14 amino acids. The germline V gene has CDR1 SGHVS and CDR2 FQNEAQ. Trimming stripped 4 bases from V and 1 base from J, with 11 bases between. The CDR3 nucleotides are TGTGCCAGCAGCTCCGTCCCCGGGTCCTACGAGCAGTACTTC. It translates to CASSSVPGSYEQYF.

The V and J genes are TRBV20-1 and TRBJ2-5, with TRBD2 matching 10 bases. V lost 0 bases to trimming and J lost 4 bases; unmatched junction nucleotides: 2. Germline V CDR1 and CDR2: DFQATT, SNEGSKA (reference sequence). CDR3 size: 14 residues. The CDR3 sequence is CSAREAGGVETQYF. The CDR3 DNA reads as TGCAGTGCTAGAGAAGCGGGAGGGGTAGAGACCCAGTACTTC.

This sequence joins TRBV27 and TRBJ1-2, with 10 positions matching TRBD1. This CDR3 contains 13 residues. Losses at the gene ends were 4 bases for V and 5 bases for J; bases not matched to a gene: 1. CDR1 and CDR2 from the germline V gene are MNHEY and SMNVEV (reference sequence). The DNA of the CDR3 is TGTGCCAGCAGTTGGGGACAGGGGTATGGCTACACCTTC. Translating gives CASSWGQGYGYTF.

The gene calls are TRBV20-1 and TRBJ2-7; 7 bases line up with TRBD2. Unmatched junction bases numbered 7, after V lost 7 bases and J lost 4 bases. Per the germline V gene, CDR1 is DFQATT and CDR2 is SNEGSKA (reference sequence). The CDR3 runs 12 residues. The DNA for the CDR3 is TGCAGTGGCCGGGACTACCTATACGAGCAGTACTTC. Its protein is CSGRDYLYEQYF.

This clonotype was detected a few times. This rearrangement joins TRBV4-2 to TRBJ2-7, with TRBD1 matching 10 bases. After removal of 4 bases from V and 5 bases from J, the junction contained 5 bases not matched to a gene. From germline, CDR1 is LGHNA and CDR2 YNFKEQ. This CDR3 comprises 14 residues. The CDR3 loop reads CASSLRDRGDEQYF. The CDR3 DNA follows: TGTGCCAGCAGCCTAAGGGACAGGGGTGACGAGCAGTACTTC.

There are a few counts of this clonotype. The chain couples TRBV20-1 to TRBJ2-3; unclear D gene. Germline V gives CDR1 DFQATT, CDR2 SNEGSKA (reference sequence). Deletions cut 3 bases from V and 1 base from J, with 8 bases between. This CDR3 comprises 13 residues. CDR3 DNA: TGCAGTGCTAGTAAAAGCGGCACAGATACGCAGTATTTT. It translates to CSASKSGTDTQYF.

This clonotype came up many times. The chain employs TRBV12-3 or TRBV12-4 and TRBJ2-2; D may match TRBD1 or TRBD2 (5 bases each). The length of the CDR3 is 14 residues. Trimming removed 7 bases at V and 5 bases at J, with 14 bases between. CDR3 residues: CASNRGEGTGELFF. The CDR3 bases are TGTGCCAGCAACCGGGGCGAGGGAACCGGGGAGCTGTTTTTT.

Worth noting for this clonotype: Since no conserved phenylalanine or tryptophan closes the CDR3, a read error is the likely cause. J is TRBJ2-7 and V is TRBV12-3 or TRBV12-4, with 8 bases that match TRBD1. J was trimmed by 5 bases and V by 6 bases; bases with no gene match: 9. The CDR3 is made up of 14 amino acids. CDR3 nucleotide sequence: TGTGCCAGCAGAAAGCAGGGGGCCAGAGACGAGCAGTACATC. Protein: CASRKQGARDEQYI.

This clonotype was seen repeatedly, ten times or more. The chain carries TRBV20-1 and TRBJ2-5; possibly TRBD1 for D (7 bases). Germline assignment: CDR1 DFQATT and CDR2 SNEGSKA (reference sequence). V lost 6 bases, J lost 2 bases, and 16 bases lay in between. CDR3 length: 14 residues. CDR3 bases: TGCAGTGCGAGGGGGGCGACAGGGCAAGAGACCCAGTACTTC. Translating gives CSARGATGQETQYF.

This chain connects TRBV29-1 to TRBJ2-5; a possible D gene is TRBD1 (6 bases). The CDR3 is made up of 13 amino acids. V shed 6 bases and J shed 4 bases, with 15 bases lying between them. Germline V gene sequence: CDR1 SQVTM, CDR2 ANQGSEA. CDR3 residues: CSVSRDMRETQYF. Written as DNA, the CDR3 is TGCAGCGTATCCCGGGACATGAGAGAGACCCAGTACTTC.

V and J are TRBV27 and TRBJ2-1, with TRBD2 identical over 8 bases. Per the germline V gene, CDR1 is MNHEY and CDR2 is SMNVEV (reference sequence). Trimming cost V 1 base and J 12 bases; bases outside gene matches: 11. CDR3 length equals 15 residues. The CDR3 here is CASSLYMGASGWQFF. The CDR3 region has the DNA TGTGCCAGCAGTTTATATATGGGGGCTAGCGGGTGGCAGTTCTTC.

This clonotype was seen many times. The CDR3 loop is CSVVHPTGELFF. CDR3 coding DNA: TGCAGCGTTGTCCATCCCACCGGGGAGCTGTTTTTT. The J gene is TRBJ2-2, the V gene TRBV29-1; D not certain. The V and J ends lost 4 bases and 4 bases respectively, with 7 bases between them. Germline assignment: CDR1 SQVTM and CDR2 ANQGSEA. This CDR3 has 12 residues.

This clonotype has only one observation. V and J are TRBV4-2 and TRBJ2-7; TRBD2 matches at 13 bases. With V trimmed by 0 bases and J by 4 bases, 9 bases remained unmatched. Germline CDR1 and CDR2: LGHNA and YNFKEQ. The CDR3 spans 18 residues. CDR3 in amino acids: CASSQDTSGRARGYEQYF. CDR3 nucleotide sequence: TGTGCCAGCAGCCAAGATACTAGCGGGAGGGCCCGGGGTTACGAGCAGTACTTC.

V gene TRBV7-2 combines with J gene TRBJ2-5; 10 bases fit TRBD1. In germline, CDR1 is SGHTA, CDR2 FQGNSA. The CDR3 totals 14 residues. Trimming at V came to 5 bases and at J to 9 bases, leaving 9 bases not matched to a gene. The CDR3 reads CASSGDRGRGAQYF. The CDR3 DNA reads TGTGCCAGCAGCGGAGACAGGGGGCGGGGGGCCCAGTACTTC.

This clonotype was seen only a few times. CDR3 loop: CASSYWTAPRYGYTF. CDR3 DNA: TGTGCCAGCAGTTACTGGACAGCACCTCGGTATGGCTACACCTTC. J is TRBJ1-2 and V is TRBV6-5, with D possibly matching TRBD1 (6 bases). Deletions cut 1 base from V and 5 bases from J, with 14 bases between. The CDR3 consists of 15 residues. Germline-derived CDR1 and CDR2 are MNHEY and SVGAGI.

V gene TRBV5-5 combines with J gene TRBJ2-1; D perhaps matches TRBD2 (5 bases). V was shortened by 0 bases and J by 6 bases, with 13 bases between the two germline ends. CDR3 length equals 15 residues. Germline CDR1 reads SGHKS; CDR2 reads YYEKEE (reference sequence). CDR3 in DNA: TGTGCCAGCAGCTTGGAGTGGGAGTCCCTCAATGAGCAGTTCTTC. As protein: CASSLEWESLNEQFF.

This chain links TRBV4-2 with TRBJ1-6; D perhaps matches TRBD1 (5 bases). Trimming shortened V by 7 bases and J by 9 bases, and 16 bases separated the two germline ends. CDR3 length equals 14 residues. Looked up from germline, CDR1 is LGHNA and CDR2 is YNFKEQ. Written as DNA, the CDR3 is TGTGCCAGCAAAGCCGGGACCGCGAGTTCACCCCTCCACTTT. Its translation: CASKAGTASSPLHF.

This clonotype appeared a few times. The V and J genes are TRBV6-1 and TRBJ2-7; the D gene is possibly TRBD1 (5 bases). This CDR3 region has 14 residues. V lost 5 bases, J lost 6 bases, and 17 bases lay in between. CDR1 is MNHNS, CDR2 SASEGT, per germline. CDR3 sequence reads: CASSRGQAFGEQYF. CDR3 coding DNA: TGTGCCAGCAGTCGAGGACAAGCGTTTGGCGAGCAGTACTTC.

This sequence joins TRBV29-1 and TRBJ2-7, with D uncertain. The CDR3 extends over 12 amino acids. V lost 4 bases and J lost 2, with 9 bases in between. In germline, CDR1 is SQVTM, CDR2 ANQGSEA. The CDR3 reads CSVGREPYEQYF. In nucleotides, the CDR3 is TGCAGCGTTGGTAGGGAACCCTACGAGCAGTACTTC.

This clonotype was observed a handful of times. The rearrangement links TRBV28 to TRBJ1-5, with a possible D match to TRBD1 (5 bases). The CDR3 totals 17 residues. The V gene's germline CDR1 is MDHEN and CDR2 SYDVKM. The ends were cut back, 5 bases at V and 1 base at J, with 18 bases in the middle. The CDR3 nucleotides are TGTGCCAGCAGTGACAGTGAAGGGTATGGGAGCAATCAGCCCCAGCATTTT. Translating it yields CASSDSEGYGSNQPQHF.

This chain uses TRBV9 with TRBJ2-3, with D unclear. CDR3 length: 13 residues. Germline CDR1 and CDR2: SGDLS and YYNGEE. V was shortened by 0 bases and J by 2 bases, with 4 bases between the two germline ends. In DNA, the CDR3 is TGTGCCAGCAGCGTAGGCTCCACAGATACGCAGTATTTT. Amino acids: CASSVGSTDTQYF.

Remarks on this clonotype: Because the CDR3's place on the DNA is in doubt, the DNA is left out and the CDR3 is given as listed by TCRdb. This sequence joins TRBV7-5 and TRBJ2-7. TRBV7-5 is marked as a pseudogene. The CDR3 has 14 amino acids, counting both end residues. CDR3 in amino acids: CISVPEARPDEQYF.

Only a few counts were recorded for this clonotype. This chain links TRBV9 with TRBJ2-1; unclear D gene. Trimming removed 3 bases from V and 9 bases from J, with 13 bases in between. Germline V gene lookup returns CDR1 SGDLS and CDR2 YYNGEE. CDR3 length: 13 amino acids. The CDR3 region is CASSGWLGSEQFF. In nucleotides, the CDR3 is TGTGCCAGCAGCGGTTGGCTGGGATCTGAGCAGTTCTTC.